Listed below are T cell receptor beta chains from one sample, sequenced in a study of PD-L1 blockade in urothelial cancer. Generated by immunoSEQ multiplex PCR, the TCRdb table keeps only in-frame clones and is missing some. The table has tens of thousands of clones, 89% seen once. This specimen was PBMCs, taken around atezolizumab (anti-PD-L1) treatment. All receptors derive from a woman over 75 with urothelial cancer. The CDR3 runs from the conserved cysteine through the conserved F or W. The D gene is left open where the match is weak. Clone size is shown for a subset of rows, as once, few, many or a class of expanded clone.

v_call	clone_size	j_call	d_call	cdr3_aa	cdr3_nt
TRBV27	NA	TRBJ1-5	TRBD1	CASSADRGYQPQHF	TGTGCCAGCAGTGCTGACAGGGGTTATCAGCCCCAGCATTTT
TRBV5-4	NA	TRBJ2-5	TRBD2	CASSMTSGEGETQYF	TGTGCCAGCAGCATGACTAGCGGAGAGGGGGAGACCCAGTACTTC
TRBV9	NA	TRBJ2-6	NA	CASSPLGGRNSGANVLTF	TGTGCCAGCAGCCCCCTTGGGGGGAGGAACTCTGGGGCCAACGTCCTGACTTTC
TRBV6-6	NA	TRBJ2-1	NA	CASLGSALDDEQFF	TGTGCCAGTCTCGGGAGCGCTTTGGACGATGAGCAGTTCTTC
TRBV28	NA	TRBJ2-7	NA	CASSPWERYEQYF	TGTGCCAGCAGCCCCTGGGAGAGATACGAGCAGTACTTC
TRBV5-6	NA	TRBJ2-1	TRBD2	CASSRTAGTSGYNEQFF	TGTGCCAGCAGCCGGACGGCCGGGACTAGCGGTTACAATGAGCAGTTCTTC
TRBV29-1	NA	TRBJ1-1	NA	CSPASLTEAFF	TGCAGCCCTGCCAGTTTAACTGAAGCTTTCTTT
TRBV28	NA	TRBJ2-7	TRBD1	CASSLGDRGHEQYF	TGTGCCAGCAGTTTAGGGGACAGGGGCCACGAGCAGTACTTC
TRBV6-1	few	TRBJ1-3	TRBD1	CASSEDGTGPSSGNTIYF	TGTGCCAGCAGTGAAGATGGGACAGGGCCGTCCTCTGGAAACACCATATATTTT
TRBV5-4	NA	TRBJ2-3	TRBD2	CASSTGGASLHGDTQYF	TGTGCCAGCAGCACGGGGGGGGCCTCCCTGCACGGGGATACGCAGTATTTT
TRBV5-1	NA	TRBJ1-3	NA	CASSLGQIAGNTIYF	TGCGCCAGCAGCTTGGGGCAGATTGCAGGAAACACCATATATTTT
TRBV5-1	NA	TRBJ2-3	TRBD2	CASSLDPGGSTDTQYF	TGCGCCAGCAGCTTGGACCCGGGAGGGAGTACAGATACGCAGTATTTT
TRBV2	once	TRBJ2-7	TRBD2	CASSGAGGSEQYF	TGTGCCAGCAGTGGAGCGGGGGGTTCCGAGCAGTACTTC
TRBV9	once	TRBJ1-4	NA	CASSRASSANEKLFF	TGTGCCAGCAGCCGAGCCTCTAGCGCCAATGAAAAACTGTTTTTT
TRBV7-8	NA	TRBJ1-2	TRBD1	CASSDRATGGYTF	TGTGCCAGCAGTGACAGGGCAACGGGCGGCTACACCTTC
TRBV19	NA	TRBJ1-5	TRBD1	CASRGQGSSNQPQHF	TGTGCCAGTAGGGGACAGGGCTCTAGCAATCAGCCCCAGCATTTT
TRBV5-4	NA	TRBJ1-2	TRBD1	CASRSGQGGGYTF	TGTGCCAGCAGATCTGGACAGGGCGGTGGCTACACCTTC
TRBV5-5	NA	TRBJ2-7	NA	CASSFGLAPYEQYF	TGTGCCAGCAGCTTCGGGCTAGCGCCCTACGAGCAGTACTTC
TRBV15	NA	TRBJ1-5	NA	CATSGLDSNQPQHF	TGTGCCACCAGCGGCCTAGATAGCAATCAGCCCCAGCATTTT
TRBV7-6	NA	TRBJ2-1	TRBD2	CASSRAGDHEQFF	TGTGCCAGCTCCCGGGCGGGAGACCATGAGCAGTTCTTC
TRBV14	NA	TRBJ2-7	NA	CASSQEGGSTYEQYF	TGTGCCAGCAGCCAAGAGGGAGGCTCAACCTACGAGCAGTACTTC
TRBV5-4	NA	TRBJ1-2	TRBD1	CASSSGGVKDGYTF	TGTGCCAGCAGCTCAGGGGGCGTCAAGGATGGCTACACCTTC
TRBV2	NA	TRBJ1-5	NA	CASNVRASNQPQHF	TGTGCCAGCAATGTCAGGGCGAGCAATCAGCCCCAGCATTTT
TRBV7-2	NA	TRBJ2-5	NA	CATRGGGETQYF	TGTGCCACCAGGGGGGGAGGGGAGACCCAGTACTTC
TRBV7-3	NA	TRBJ2-1	TRBD2	CASSFGGRALNEQFF	TGTGCCAGCAGCTTTGGCGGGAGGGCCCTGAATGAGCAGTTCTTC
TRBV2	NA	TRBJ2-7	TRBD2	CASSERQGTSGKNEQYF	TGTGCCAGCAGTGAAAGGCAGGGGACTAGCGGGAAAAACGAGCAGTACTTC